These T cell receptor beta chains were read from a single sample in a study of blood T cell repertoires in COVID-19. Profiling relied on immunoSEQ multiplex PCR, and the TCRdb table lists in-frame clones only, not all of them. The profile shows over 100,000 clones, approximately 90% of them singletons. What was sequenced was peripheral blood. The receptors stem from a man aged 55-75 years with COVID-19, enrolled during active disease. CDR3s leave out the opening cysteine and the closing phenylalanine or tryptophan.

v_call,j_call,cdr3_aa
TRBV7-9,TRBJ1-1,ASSLRSGDTEAF
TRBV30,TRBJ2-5,AFTAAGGRLETQY
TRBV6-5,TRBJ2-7,ASSQGHGSYEQY
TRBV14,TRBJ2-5,ASSHRTGGAGETQY
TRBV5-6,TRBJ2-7,ASSLEVGGPYEQY
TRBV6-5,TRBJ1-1,ASSSTGATEAF
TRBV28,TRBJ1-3,ASRVQGSGNTIY
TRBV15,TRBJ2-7,ATSSRDRESEQY
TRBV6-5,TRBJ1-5,ASRRLREINQPQH
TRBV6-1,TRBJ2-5,ASSENSPLRPQY
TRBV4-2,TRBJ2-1,ASSQGAGGAAQSSYNEQF
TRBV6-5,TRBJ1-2,ASRGQSTYGYT
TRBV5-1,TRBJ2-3,ASSLAGTSVTDTQY
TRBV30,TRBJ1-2,AWSPRVSPYGYT
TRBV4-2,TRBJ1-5,ASSQAVDQPQH
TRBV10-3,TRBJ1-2,AISRTGDGYT
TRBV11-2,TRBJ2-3,ASSLDWTGATDTQY
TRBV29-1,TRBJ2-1,SVLGTGSGNEQF
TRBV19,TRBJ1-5,ASSFGTGIQPQH
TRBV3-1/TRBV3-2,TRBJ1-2,ASSQASPYGYT
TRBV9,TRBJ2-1,ASSGGVGSSYNEQF
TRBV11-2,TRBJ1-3,ASSYPPGGGSGNTIY
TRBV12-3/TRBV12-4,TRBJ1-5,ASSLGQNQPQH
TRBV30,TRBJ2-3,AWSGLAGADTQY
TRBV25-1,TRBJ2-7,ATRDTYEQY
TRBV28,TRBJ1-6,ASSSPGAGGFNSPLH
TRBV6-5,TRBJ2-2,ASSGLAVSGELF
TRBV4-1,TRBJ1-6,ASSQDQGSDSPPLH
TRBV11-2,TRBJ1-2,ASSLGALGYGYT
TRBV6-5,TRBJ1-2,ATTGDLFYGYT
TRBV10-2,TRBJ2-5,ASSESGETQY
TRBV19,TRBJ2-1,ASSFRTGGNNEQF
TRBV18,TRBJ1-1,ASSRTTGPTEAF
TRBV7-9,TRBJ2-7,ASSPRVGDEQY
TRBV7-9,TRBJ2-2,ASSPQGTGRTGELF
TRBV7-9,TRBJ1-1,ASSLVVRTGGTEAF
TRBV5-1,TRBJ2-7,ASSWDGGTPGEQY
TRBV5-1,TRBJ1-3,ASSLDRGSGNTIY
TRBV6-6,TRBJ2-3,ASSEGGDTQY
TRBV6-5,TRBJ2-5,ASTSGGHQETQY
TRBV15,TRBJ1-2,ATSRDGQGAAYGYT
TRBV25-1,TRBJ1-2,ASSDPTGGDYGYT
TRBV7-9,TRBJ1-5,ASSSGSHQPQH
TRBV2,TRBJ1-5,ASRGRTGDQPQH
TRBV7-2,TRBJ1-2,ASSLDTDGYT
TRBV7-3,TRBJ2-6,ASSPRFSGGPGANVLT
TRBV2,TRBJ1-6,ASKGGVQGILSYNSPLH
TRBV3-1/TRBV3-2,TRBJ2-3,ASSRTPSPDTQY
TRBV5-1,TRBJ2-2,ASSPGQGNGELF
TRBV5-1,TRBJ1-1,ASSLEGVNTEAF
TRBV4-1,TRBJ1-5,ASSQGQGQTQH
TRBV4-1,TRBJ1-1,ASREAGVFTEAF
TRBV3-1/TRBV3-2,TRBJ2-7,ASSQAYEQY
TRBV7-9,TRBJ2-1,ASSFDGVGSLNYNEQF
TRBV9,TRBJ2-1,ASSLGLAGKSNEQF